The entry that follows covers one T cell receptor (beta chain) sequence. Its antigen is currently unknown. These data originate in a study of Ad26.COV2.S vaccination and SARS-CoV-2 variants. Turning to the study itself: By the intramuscular route, Ad26.COV2.S was given once, or twice 56 days apart. Notes on the study in general: Those who received vaccine or placebo ended up with similar non-spike TCR breadth. Reportedly, spike-specific CD8+ and CD4+ T cell responses achieved substantial breadth once vaccination had taken place. Assessments of TCR breadth and depth may have underestimated the total T cell responses.

Assay: immunoSEQ multiplex PCR; the TCRdb copy retains only in-frame clones and omits some. The sample records 300,000 to 400,000 clones, around 87% being singletons. Specified treatment: some 19 received Ad26.COV2.S at low or high dose, single or two shots; 5 received placebo; per-sample allocation not given. Material that was analyzed had been drawn on day 63 after the first vaccine or placebo injection. CDR1 is MGHRA and CDR2 is YSYEKL in the germline V gene. The CDR3 contains 13 residues. The V segment lost 3 bases and the J segment 15 bases; nucleotides outside the gene matches: 10. The chain has TRBV4-1 and TRBJ1-4; 7 positions agree with TRBD1. The receptor was isolated from a person aged 18 to 59 who received the Ad26.COV2.S COVID-19 vaccine or a placebo. Sequences were derived from peripheral blood, sampled in a trial of Ad26.COV2.S vaccine versus placebo. As DNA, the CDR3 is TGCGCCAGCAGCCACCTTGAACGACAGGGAATGTTTTTT. Its translation is CASSHLERQGMFF.